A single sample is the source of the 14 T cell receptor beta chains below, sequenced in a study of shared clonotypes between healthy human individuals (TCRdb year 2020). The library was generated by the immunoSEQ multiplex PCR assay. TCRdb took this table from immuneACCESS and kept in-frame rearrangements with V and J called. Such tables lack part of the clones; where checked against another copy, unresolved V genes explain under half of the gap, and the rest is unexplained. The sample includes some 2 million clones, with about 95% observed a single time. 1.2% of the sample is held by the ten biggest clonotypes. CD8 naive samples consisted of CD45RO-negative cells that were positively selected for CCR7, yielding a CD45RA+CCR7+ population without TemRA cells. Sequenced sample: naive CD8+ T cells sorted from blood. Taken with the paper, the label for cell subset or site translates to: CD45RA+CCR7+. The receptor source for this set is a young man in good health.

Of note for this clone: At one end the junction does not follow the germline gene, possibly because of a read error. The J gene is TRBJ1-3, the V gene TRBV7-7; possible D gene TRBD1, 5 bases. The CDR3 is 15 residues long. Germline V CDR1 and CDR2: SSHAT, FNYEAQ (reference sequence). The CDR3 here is CASSPEATGGNTIYF. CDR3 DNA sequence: TGTGCTAGCAGCCCGGAGGCAACAGGAGGAAACACCATATATTTT.

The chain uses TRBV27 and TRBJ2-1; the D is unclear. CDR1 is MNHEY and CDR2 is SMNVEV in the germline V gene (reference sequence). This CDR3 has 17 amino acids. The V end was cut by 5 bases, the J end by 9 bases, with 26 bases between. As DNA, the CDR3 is TGTGCCAGCAGTGCCCTCAGAGGATCCCTTTCTTACGGTGAGCAGTTCTTC. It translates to CASSALRGSLSYGEQFF.

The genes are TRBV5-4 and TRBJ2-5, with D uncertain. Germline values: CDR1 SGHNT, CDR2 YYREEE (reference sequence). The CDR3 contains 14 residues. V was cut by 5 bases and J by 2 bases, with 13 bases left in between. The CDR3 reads CASSLDWGQETQYF. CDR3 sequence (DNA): TGTGCCAGCAGTTTAGACTGGGGACAAGAGACCCAGTACTTC.

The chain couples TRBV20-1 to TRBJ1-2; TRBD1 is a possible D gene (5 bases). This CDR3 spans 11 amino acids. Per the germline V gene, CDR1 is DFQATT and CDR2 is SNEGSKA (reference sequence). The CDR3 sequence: CSPGRSYGYTF. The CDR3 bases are TGCAGCCCAGGGAGAAGCTATGGCTACACCTTC.

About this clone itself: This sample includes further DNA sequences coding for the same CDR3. This CDR3 is CASSSGSGANVLTF. In DNA, the CDR3 is TGTGCCAGCAGTTCGGGGTCAGGGGCCAACGTCCTGACTTTC. The V and J genes are TRBV6-5 and TRBJ2-6; possibly TRBD2 for D (5 bases). The CDR3 sequence is 14 residues long. The germline V and J ends were trimmed by 4 bases and 4 bases, with 8 bases remaining between them. CDR1 and CDR2 (germline): MNHEY, SVGAGI.

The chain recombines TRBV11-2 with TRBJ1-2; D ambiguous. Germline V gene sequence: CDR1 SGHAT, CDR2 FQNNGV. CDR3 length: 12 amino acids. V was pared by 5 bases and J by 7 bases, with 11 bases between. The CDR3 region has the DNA TGTGCCAGCAGCGTCGCCGTCTCTGGCTACACCTTC. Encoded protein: CASSVAVSGYTF.

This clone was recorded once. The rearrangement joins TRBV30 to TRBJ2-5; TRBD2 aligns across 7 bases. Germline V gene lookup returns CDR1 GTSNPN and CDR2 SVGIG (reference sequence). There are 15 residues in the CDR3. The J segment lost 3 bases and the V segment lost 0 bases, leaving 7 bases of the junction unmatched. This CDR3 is CAWSVPRAGEETQYF. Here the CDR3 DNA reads TGTGCCTGGAGTGTACCCAGGGCGGGGGAAGAGACCCAGTACTTC.

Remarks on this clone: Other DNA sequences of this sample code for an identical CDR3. The CDR3 DNA is TGTGCTAGTGGTTTGCCAGGGGAGACCCAGTACTTC. Translating it yields CASGLPGETQYF. This chain uses TRBV12-5 with TRBJ2-5; tentatively, D is TRBD1 (5 bases). The CDR3 extends over 12 amino acids. V was clipped by 2 bases and J by 5 bases, with 6 bases between them. The germline gives CDR1 LGHNT, CDR2 FRNRAP. Full variable domain (rest looked up from reference TRBV12-5 and TRBJ2-5): DARVTQTPRHKVTEMGQEVTMRCQPILGHNTVFWYRQTMMQGLELLAYFRNRAPLDDSGMPKDRFSAEMPDATLATLKIQPSEPRDSAVYFCASGLPGETQYFGPGTRLLVL.

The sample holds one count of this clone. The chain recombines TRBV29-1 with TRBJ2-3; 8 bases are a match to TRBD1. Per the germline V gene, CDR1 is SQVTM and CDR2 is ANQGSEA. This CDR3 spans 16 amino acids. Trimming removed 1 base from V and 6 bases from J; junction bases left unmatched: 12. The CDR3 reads CSVEGAGQGLADTQYF. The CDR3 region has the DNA TGCAGCGTTGAAGGAGCTGGACAGGGTTTGGCGGATACGCAGTATTTT.

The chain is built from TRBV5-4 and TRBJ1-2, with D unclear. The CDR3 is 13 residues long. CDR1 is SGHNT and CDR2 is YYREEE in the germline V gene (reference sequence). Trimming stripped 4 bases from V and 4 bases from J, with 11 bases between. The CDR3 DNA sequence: TGTGCCAGCAGCGTTGAGGCGGGCTATGGCTACACCTTC. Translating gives CASSVEAGYGYTF.

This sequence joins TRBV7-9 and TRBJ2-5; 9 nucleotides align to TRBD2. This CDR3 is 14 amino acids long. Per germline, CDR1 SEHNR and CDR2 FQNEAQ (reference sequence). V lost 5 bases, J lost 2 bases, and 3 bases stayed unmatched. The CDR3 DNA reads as TGTGCCAGCAGCACCCTAGCGGGACAAGAGACCCAGTACTTC. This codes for CASSTLAGQETQYF.

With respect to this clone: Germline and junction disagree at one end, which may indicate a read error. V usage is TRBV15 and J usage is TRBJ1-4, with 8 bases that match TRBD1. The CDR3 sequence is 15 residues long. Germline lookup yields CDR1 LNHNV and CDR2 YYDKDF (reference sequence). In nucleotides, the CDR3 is TGTGCCACCAGCGGAGACAGGGGAACTAATGAAAAACTGTTTTTT. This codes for CATSGDRGTNEKLFF.

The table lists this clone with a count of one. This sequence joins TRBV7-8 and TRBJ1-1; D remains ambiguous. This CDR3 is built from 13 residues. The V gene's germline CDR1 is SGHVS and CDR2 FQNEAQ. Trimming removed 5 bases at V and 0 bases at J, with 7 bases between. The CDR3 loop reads CASSLGMNTEAFF. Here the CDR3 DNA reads TGTGCCAGCAGCCTGGGGATGAACACTGAAGCTTTCTTT.

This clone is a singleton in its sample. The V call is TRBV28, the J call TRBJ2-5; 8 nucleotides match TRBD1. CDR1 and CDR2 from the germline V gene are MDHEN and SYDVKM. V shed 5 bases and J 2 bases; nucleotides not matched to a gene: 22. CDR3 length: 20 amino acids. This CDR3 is CASSPAVPGQAQGWQETQYF. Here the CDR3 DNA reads TGTGCCAGCAGTCCTGCAGTCCCGGGACAGGCCCAGGGTTGGCAAGAGACCCAGTACTTC.